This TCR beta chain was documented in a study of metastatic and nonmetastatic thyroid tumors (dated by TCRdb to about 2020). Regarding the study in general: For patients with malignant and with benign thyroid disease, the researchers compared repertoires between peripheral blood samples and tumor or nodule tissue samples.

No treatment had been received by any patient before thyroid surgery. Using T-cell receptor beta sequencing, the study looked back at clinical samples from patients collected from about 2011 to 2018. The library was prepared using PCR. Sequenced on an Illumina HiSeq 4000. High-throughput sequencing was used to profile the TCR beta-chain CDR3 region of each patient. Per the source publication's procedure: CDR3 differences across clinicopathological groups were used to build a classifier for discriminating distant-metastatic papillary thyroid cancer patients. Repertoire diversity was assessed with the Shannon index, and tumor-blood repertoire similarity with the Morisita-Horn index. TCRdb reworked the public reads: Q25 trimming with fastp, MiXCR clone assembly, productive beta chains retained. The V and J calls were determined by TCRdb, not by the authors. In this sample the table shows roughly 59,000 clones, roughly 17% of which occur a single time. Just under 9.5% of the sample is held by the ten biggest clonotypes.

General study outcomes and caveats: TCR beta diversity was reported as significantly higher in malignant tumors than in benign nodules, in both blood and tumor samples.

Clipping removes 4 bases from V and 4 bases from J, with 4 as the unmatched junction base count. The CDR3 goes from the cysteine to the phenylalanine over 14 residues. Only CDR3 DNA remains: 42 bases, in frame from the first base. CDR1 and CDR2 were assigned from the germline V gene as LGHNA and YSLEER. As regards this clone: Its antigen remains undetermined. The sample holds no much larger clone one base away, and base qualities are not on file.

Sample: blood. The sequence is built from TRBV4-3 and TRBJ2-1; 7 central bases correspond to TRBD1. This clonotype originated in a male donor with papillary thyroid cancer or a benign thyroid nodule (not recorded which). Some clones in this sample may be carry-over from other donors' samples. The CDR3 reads CASSPGTEYNEQFF. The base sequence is TGCGCCAGCAGCCCCGGGACAGAATACAATGAGCAGTTCTTC.